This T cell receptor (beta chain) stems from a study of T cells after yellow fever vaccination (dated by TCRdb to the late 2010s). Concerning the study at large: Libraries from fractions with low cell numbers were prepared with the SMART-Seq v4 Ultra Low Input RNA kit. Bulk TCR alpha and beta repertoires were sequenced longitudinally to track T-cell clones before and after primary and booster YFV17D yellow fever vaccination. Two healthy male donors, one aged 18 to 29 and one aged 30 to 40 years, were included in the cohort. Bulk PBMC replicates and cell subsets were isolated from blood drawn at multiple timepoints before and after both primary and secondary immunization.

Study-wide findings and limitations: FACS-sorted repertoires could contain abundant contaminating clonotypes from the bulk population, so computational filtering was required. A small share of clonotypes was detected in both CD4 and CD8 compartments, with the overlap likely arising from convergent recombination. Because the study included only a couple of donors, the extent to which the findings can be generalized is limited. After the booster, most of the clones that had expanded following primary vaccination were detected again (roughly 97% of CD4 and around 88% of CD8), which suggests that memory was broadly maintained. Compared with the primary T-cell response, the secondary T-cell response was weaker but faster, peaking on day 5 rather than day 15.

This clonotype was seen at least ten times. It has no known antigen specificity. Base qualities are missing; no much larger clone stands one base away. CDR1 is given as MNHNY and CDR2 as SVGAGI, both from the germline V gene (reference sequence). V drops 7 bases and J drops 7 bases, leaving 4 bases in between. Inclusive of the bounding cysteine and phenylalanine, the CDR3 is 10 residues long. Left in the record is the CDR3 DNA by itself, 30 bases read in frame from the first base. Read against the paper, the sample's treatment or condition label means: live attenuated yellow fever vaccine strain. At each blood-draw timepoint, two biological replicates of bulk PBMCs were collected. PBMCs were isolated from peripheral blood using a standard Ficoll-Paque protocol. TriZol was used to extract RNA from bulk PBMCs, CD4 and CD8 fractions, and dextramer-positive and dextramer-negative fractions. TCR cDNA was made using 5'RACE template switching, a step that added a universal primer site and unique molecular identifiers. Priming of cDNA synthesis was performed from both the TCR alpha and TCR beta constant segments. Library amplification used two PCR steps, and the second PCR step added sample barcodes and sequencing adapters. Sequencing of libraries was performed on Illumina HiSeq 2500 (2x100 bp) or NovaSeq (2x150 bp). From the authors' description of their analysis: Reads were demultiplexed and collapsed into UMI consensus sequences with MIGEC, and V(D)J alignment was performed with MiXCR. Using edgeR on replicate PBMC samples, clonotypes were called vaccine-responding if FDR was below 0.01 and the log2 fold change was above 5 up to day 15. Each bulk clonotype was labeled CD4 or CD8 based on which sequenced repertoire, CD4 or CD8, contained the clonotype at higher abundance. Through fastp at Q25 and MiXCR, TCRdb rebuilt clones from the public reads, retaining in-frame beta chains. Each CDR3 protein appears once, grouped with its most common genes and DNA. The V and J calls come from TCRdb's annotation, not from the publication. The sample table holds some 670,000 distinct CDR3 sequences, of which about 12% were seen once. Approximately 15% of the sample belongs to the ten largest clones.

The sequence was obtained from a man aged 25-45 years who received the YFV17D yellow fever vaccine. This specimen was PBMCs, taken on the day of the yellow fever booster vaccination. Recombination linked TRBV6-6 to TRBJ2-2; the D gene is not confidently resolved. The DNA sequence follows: TGTGCCAGCATTATCGGGGAGCTGTTTTTT. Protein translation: CASIIGELFF.